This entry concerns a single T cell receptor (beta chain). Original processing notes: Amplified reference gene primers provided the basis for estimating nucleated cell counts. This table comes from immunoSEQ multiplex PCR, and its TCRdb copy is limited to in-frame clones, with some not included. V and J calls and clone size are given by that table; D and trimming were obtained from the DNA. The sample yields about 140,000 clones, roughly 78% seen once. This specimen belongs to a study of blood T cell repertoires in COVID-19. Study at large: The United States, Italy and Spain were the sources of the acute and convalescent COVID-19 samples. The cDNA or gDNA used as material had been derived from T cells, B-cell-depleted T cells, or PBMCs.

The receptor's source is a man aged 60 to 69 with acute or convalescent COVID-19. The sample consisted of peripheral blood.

CDR3: CAWSVQGRNSPLHF. CDR3 bases: TGTGCCTGGAGTGTCCAGGGAAGGAATTCACCCCTCCACTTT. This chain uses TRBV30 with TRBJ1-6, with TRBD1 as a possible D gene (5 bases). The CDR3 extends over 14 amino acids. The germline V gene encodes CDR1 GTSNPN and CDR2 SVGIG (reference sequence). The ends were cut back, 0 bases at V and 7 bases at J, with 10 bases in the middle.